These T cell receptor beta chains were read from a single sample in a study. TCRdb itself ran the multiplex PCR reads through MiXCR, one entry per CDR3 protein. Of about 830 distinct CDR3 sequences in the sample, 13% were seen once. The specimen was naive CD4+ T cells sorted from blood. The source is a female donor with breast cancer. Each CDR3 is given with its conserved first and last residue. A D gene is named only where the DNA matches it firmly.

v_gene,d_gene,CDR3aa
TRBV12-3/TRBV12-4,TRBD1,CASSFQTGRSNYGYTF
TRBV12-3/TRBV12-4,-,CASSLDRVNYGYTF
TRBV12-3/TRBV12-4,-,CASSYRQSPNYGYTF
TRBV12-3/TRBV12-4,-,CASSLAGQYGYTF
TRBV12-3/TRBV12-4,-,CASSGTEARNYGYTF
TRBV12-3/TRBV12-4,TRBD1,CASSPGTADGYTF
TRBV12-3/TRBV12-4,TRBD1,CASSSPAQGPIGYTF
TRBV12-3/TRBV12-4,TRBD1,CASRRSSTGNYGYTF
TRBV12-3/TRBV12-4,TRBD1,CASSLRDRGYGYTF
TRBV12-3/TRBV12-4,-,CASTIGTANGYTF
TRBV12-3/TRBV12-4,-,CASSAGSGYTF
TRBV12-3/TRBV12-4,-,CASSPFTGKEGYTF
TRBV12-3/TRBV12-4,-,CASSLSWRISNGYTF
TRBV12-3/TRBV12-4,-,CASSQGRVGYTF
TRBV12-3/TRBV12-4,-,CASSTTGTYGYTF
TRBV12-3/TRBV12-4,TRBD1,CASRRTGENYGYTF